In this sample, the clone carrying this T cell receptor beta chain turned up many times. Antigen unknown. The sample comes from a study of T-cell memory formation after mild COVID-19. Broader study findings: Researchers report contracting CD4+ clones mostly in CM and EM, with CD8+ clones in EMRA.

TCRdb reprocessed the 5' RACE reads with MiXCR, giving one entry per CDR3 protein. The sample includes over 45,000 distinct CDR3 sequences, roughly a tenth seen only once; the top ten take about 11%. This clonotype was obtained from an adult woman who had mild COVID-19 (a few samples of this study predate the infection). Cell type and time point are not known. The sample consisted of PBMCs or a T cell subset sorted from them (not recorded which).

This chain's CDR3 is CASSLGRSGADTQYF. The CDR3 DNA reads TGTGCCAGCAGCTTAGGAAGATCGGGCGCAGATACGCAGTATTTT. The J gene is TRBJ2-3, the V gene TRBV7-8, with D unclear. The CDR3 sequence is 15 residues long. Germline V gene lookup returns CDR1 SGHVS and CDR2 FQNEAQ. V shed 1 base and J shed 4 bases, with 12 bases lying between them.